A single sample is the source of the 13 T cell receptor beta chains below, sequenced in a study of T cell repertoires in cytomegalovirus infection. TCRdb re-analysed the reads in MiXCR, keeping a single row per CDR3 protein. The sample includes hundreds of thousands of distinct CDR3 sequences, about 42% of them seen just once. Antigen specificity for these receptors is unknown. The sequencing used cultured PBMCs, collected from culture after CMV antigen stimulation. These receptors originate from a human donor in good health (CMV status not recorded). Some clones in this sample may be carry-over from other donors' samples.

The CDR3 DNA reads as TGTGCCAGCAGTTACCCCCCGGGGGCAGGGGACGGCGAGCAGTACTTC. Translating gives CASSYPPGAGDGEQYF. The rearrangement links TRBV6-2 or TRBV6-3 to TRBJ2-7; the D gene could be TRBD1 or TRBD2 (6 bases each). CDR3 length: 16 amino acids. The germline V and J ends were trimmed by 2 bases and 6 bases, with 20 bases remaining between them. CDR1 MNHEY and CDR2 SVGEGT come from the germline V gene.

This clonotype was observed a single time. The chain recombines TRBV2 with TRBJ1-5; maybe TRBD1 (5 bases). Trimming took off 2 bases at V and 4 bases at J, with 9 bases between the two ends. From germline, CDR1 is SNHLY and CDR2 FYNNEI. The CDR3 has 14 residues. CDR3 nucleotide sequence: TGTGCCAGCAGTGAACGGGGGGAGAATCAGCCCCAGCATTTT. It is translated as CASSERGENQPQHF.

The CDR3 spells CASSESMLAKNIQYF. CDR3 in DNA: TGCGCCAGCAGTGAGTCTATGCTAGCCAAAAACATTCAGTACTTC. The rearrangement joins TRBV10-2 to TRBJ2-4, with D uncertain. The CDR3 has 15 amino acids. CDR1 is WSHSY and CDR2 is SAAADI in the germline V gene. Trimming removed 0 bases from V and 0 bases from J, with 6 bases in between.

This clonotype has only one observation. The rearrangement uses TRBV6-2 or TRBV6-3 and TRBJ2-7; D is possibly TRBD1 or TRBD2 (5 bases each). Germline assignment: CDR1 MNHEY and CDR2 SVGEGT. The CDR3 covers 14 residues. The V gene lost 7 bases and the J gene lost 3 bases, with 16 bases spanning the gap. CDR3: CASNIRGVLYEQYF. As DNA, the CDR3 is TGTGCCAGCAACATCCGGGGCGTCCTCTACGAGCAGTACTTC.

CDR3 in DNA: TGCGCCAGCAGCCAAGATGCTAGCGGGAGCTTACAGTACTTC. Protein sequence: CASSQDASGSLQYF. The chain is built from TRBV4-3 and TRBJ2-7; 10 nucleotides match TRBD2. Germline trimming cut 0 bases from V and 10 bases from J; bases unmatched to any gene: 6. CDR3 length: 14 amino acids. From germline, CDR1 is LGHNA and CDR2 YSLEER.

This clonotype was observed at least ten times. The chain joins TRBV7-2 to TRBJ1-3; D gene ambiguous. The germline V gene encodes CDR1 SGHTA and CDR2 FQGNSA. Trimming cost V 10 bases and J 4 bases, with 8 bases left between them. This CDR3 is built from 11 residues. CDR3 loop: CATGRGNTIYF. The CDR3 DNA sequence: TGTGCCACTGGGAGGGGAAACACCATATATTTT.

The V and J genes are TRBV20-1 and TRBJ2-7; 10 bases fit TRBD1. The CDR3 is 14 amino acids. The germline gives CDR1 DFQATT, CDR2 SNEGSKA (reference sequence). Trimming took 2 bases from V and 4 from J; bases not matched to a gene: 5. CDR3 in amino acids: CSARRDRGLYEQYF. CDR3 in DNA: TGCAGTGCTAGACGGGACAGGGGCCTTTACGAGCAGTACTTC.

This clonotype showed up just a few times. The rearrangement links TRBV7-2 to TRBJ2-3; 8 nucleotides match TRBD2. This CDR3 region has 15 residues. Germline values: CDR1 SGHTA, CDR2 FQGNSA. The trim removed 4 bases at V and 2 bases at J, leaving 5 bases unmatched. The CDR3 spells CASSSIAGLTDTQYF. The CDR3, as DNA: TGTGCCAGCAGCTCTATAGCGGGGCTCACAGATACGCAGTATTTT.

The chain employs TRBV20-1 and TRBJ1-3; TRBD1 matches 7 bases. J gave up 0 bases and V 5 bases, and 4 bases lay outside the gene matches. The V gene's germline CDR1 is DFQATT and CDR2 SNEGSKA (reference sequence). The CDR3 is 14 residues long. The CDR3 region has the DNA TGCAGTGCTCACACAGGGGCCTCTGGAAACACCATATATTTT. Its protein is CSAHTGASGNTIYF.

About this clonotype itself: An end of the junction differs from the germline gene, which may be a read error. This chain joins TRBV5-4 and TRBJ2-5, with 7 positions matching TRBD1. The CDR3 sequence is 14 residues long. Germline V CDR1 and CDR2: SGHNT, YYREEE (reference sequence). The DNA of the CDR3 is TGTGCCAGCAGCTCGGGACAGCCGCAAGCGACCCAGTACTTC. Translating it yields CASSSGQPQATQYF.

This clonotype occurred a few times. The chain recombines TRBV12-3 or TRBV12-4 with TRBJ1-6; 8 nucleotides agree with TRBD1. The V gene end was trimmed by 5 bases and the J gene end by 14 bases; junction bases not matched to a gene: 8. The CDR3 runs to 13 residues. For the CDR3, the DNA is TGTGCCAGCAGTGCCAGACAGGGGTTGGCCCTCCACTTT. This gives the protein CASSARQGLALHF.

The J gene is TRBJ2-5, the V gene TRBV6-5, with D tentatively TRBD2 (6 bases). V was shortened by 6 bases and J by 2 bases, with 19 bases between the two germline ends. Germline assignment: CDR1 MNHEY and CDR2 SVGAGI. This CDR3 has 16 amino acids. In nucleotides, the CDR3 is TGTGCCAGCAGACCTCTTTCTAGCGTGCCTCAAGAGACCCAGTACTTC. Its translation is CASRPLSSVPQETQYF.

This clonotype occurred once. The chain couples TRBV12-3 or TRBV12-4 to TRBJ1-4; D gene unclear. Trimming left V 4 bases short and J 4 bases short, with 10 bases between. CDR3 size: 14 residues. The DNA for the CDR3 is TGTGCCAGCAGTTCAAGGTTCTTTAATGAAAAACTGTTTTTT. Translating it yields CASSSRFFNEKLFF.